Here is one T cell receptor beta chain with its context. Measured with immunoSEQ multiplex PCR; TCRdb has only the in-frame clones, and not every one. The sample holds 25,000 to 30,000 clones, approximately 83% seen once. This entry comes from a study of blood T cell repertoires in COVID-19. For the study at large: Some COVID-19 samples were acute and others convalescent; all came from the United States, Italy and Spain. In each case, the material was cDNA or gDNA derived from T cells, B-cell-depleted T cells, or PBMCs.

Germline V gene sequence: CDR1 LNHNV, CDR2 YYDKDF (reference sequence). Trimming took 0 bases from V and 1 from J; bases not matched to a gene: 9. This CDR3 contains 18 residues. Seattle participants joined during active infection and were tracked over time. This TCR derives from a woman of 80 years or more with COVID-19, enrolled during active disease. The sample consisted of peripheral blood. The chain has TRBV15 and TRBJ2-3, with 8 nucleotides matching TRBD1. CDR3 sequence reads: CATSRDLPNRGGTDTQYF. The CDR3 DNA reads TGTGCCACCAGCAGAGATCTTCCAAACAGGGGGGGCACAGATACGCAGTATTTT. The variable domain in full, completed from reference TRBV15 and TRBJ2-3, reads DAMVIQNPRYQVTQFGKPVTLSCSQTLNHNVMYWYQQKSSQAPKLLFHYYDKDFNNEADTPDNFQSRRPNTSFCFLDIRSPGLGDTAMYLCATSRDLPNRGGTDTQYFGPGTRLTVL.